The entry that follows covers one T cell receptor (gamma chain) sequence. Its antigen is not known. This sample was taken from a study of Vδ1+ human thymocytes. Study findings and constraints: In the thymus, TRG and TRD repertoires looked highly polyclonal with Gaussian CDR3 lengths.

The template was reverse-transcribed extracted RNA. CDR3 amplicons came from multiplex PCR with pooled V-gene forward and constant-region reverse primers. TCRdb made new clone calls on the multiplex PCR reads using CATT. Among under 25,000 gamma-chain clones listed, roughly 15% were seen once. The CDR3 is 15 residues long. Germline lookup yields CDR1 VENAVY and CDR2 YDSYNSRV. The J segment lost 8 bases and the V segment lost 0 bases, leaving 9 bases of the junction unmatched. The origin of this receptor is a child less than two years old who had congenital heart surgery. The chain carries TRGV8 and TRGJP1. Source material: Vdelta1+ gamma-delta thymocytes from the thymus. Subset given: FACS-sorted CD3+ TCRalphabeta- TCRVdelta1+ TCRVdelta2- thymocytes. The CDR3 nucleotides are TGTGCCACCTGGGATAGGCCTCCAGAGGGTTGGTTCAAGATATTT. Translating it yields CATWDRPPEGWFKIF.